Listed here are 6 T cell receptor beta chains from one sample, sequenced in a study of beta chain features in type 1 diabetes. Expressed TCRB transcripts were sequenced after all isolated RNA was converted to cDNA. Sequencing was performed with immunoSEQ multiplex PCR; in TCRdb, only in-frame clones are kept and a portion is missing. Altogether about 330,000 clones are present, more than 9.5% being singletons, with the ten largest covering more than 0.015%. Material for sequencing was naive CD4+ T cells from blood. The receptors stem from a woman younger than 45 in good health.

The chain couples TRBV7-2 to TRBJ1-1; TRBD1 matches 8 bases. The V segment lost 6 bases and the J segment 5 bases; nucleotides outside the gene matches: 14. From germline, CDR1 is SGHTA and CDR2 FQGNSA. The length of the CDR3 is 16 residues. The CDR3 is CASRRRQGSGETEAFF. DNA for the CDR3: TGTGCCAGCAGACGCCGACAGGGGTCTGGAGAGACTGAAGCTTTCTTT.

CDR3 nucleotide sequence: TGTGCCAGCAGTCGGCAGGGGGCAGTTCTGTATGGCTACACCTTC. This codes for CASSRQGAVLYGYTF. The gene calls are TRBV6-6 and TRBJ1-2; 8 bases map to TRBD1. This CDR3 region has 15 residues. Germline V gene sequence: CDR1 MNHNY, CDR2 SVGAGI (reference sequence). The ends lost 5 bases at V and 5 bases at J; junction bases unmatched: 10.

V usage is TRBV15 and J usage is TRBJ2-3; TRBD1 is a possible D gene (6 bases). Germline CDR1 LNHNV, CDR2 YYDKDF (reference sequence). This CDR3 region has 14 residues. V lost 1 base to trimming and J lost 4 bases, with 9 bases between them. This chain's CDR3 is CATSRGSGADTQYF. As DNA, the CDR3 is TGTGCCACCAGCAGAGGGTCAGGGGCAGATACGCAGTATTTT.

In its sample, this clone was seen many times. The J gene is TRBJ2-3, the V gene TRBV23-1; 9 positions agree with TRBD2. TRBV23-1 is noted as an ORF with a role that remains uncertain. J gave up 9 bases and V 9 bases, and 13 bases lay outside the gene matches. The CDR3 is 14 amino acids. The CDR3 sequence: CASASGIRGGTQYF. The CDR3 nucleotides read TGCGCCAGTGCTAGCGGGATAAGAGGGGGAACGCAGTATTTT.

This clone was found a few times. The gene calls are TRBV27 and TRBJ2-7; 8 nucleotides line up with TRBD1. V lost 5 bases, J lost 4 bases, and 10 bases stayed unmatched. CDR1 MNHEY and CDR2 SMNVEV come from the germline V gene (reference sequence). CDR3 length: 15 residues. CDR3 loop: CASSAGQGKPYEQYF. CDR3 nucleotide sequence: TGTGCCAGCAGTGCCGGACAGGGAAAGCCTTACGAGCAGTACTTC.

J is TRBJ2-3 and V is TRBV4-3; 7 bases line up with TRBD2. Germline assignment: CDR1 LGHNA and CDR2 YSLEER. The CDR3 extends over 15 amino acids. After removal of 3 bases from V and 4 bases from J, the junction contained 7 bases not matched to a gene. The CDR3 sequence: CASSQGSGNADTQYF. The DNA of the CDR3 is TGCGCCAGCAGCCAGGGAAGCGGGAACGCAGATACGCAGTATTTT.